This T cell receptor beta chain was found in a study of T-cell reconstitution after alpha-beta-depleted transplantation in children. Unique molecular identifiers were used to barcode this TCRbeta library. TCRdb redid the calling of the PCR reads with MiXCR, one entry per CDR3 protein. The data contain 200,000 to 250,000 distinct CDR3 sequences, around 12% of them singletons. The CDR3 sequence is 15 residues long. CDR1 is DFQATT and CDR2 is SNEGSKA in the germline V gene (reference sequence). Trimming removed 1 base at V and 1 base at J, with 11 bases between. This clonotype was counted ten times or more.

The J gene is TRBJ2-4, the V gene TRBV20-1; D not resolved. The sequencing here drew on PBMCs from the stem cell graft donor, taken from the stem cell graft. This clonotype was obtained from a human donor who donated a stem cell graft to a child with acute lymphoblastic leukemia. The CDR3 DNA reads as TGCAGTGCTAGAGCCCCTAAGAACGCCAAAAACATTCAGTACTTC. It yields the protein CSARAPKNAKNIQYF.